These 26 T cell receptor beta chains share one sample of origin, sequenced in a study of cytomegalovirus exposure and HLA in healthy donors. Amplification used 60 Vbeta primers and 13 Jbeta primers. Repertoires were generated with immunoSEQ multiplex PCR, while TCRdb's copy carries only in-frame clones and drops some. The sample includes around 130,000 clones. The sample consisted of PBMCs. The receptors shown here come from a woman in her 40s in good health and CMV-seronegative.

This rearrangement joins TRBV10-2 to TRBJ1-1; D not certain. CDR1 and CDR2 from the germline V gene are WSHSY and SAAADI. V was clipped by 3 bases and J by 0 bases, with 5 bases between them. There are 13 residues in the CDR3. The chain's CDR3 is CASSDILNTEAFF. The DNA of the CDR3 is TGCGCCAGCAGTGATATCCTGAACACTGAAGCTTTCTTT.

This chain connects TRBV15 to TRBJ2-5, with D perhaps matching TRBD2 (6 bases). Germline lookup yields CDR1 LNHNV and CDR2 YYDKDF (reference sequence). V was trimmed by 0 bases and J by 3 bases, leaving 14 bases between them. The CDR3 sequence is 16 residues long. The CDR3 region is CATSREEVGGKETQYF. The CDR3 DNA follows: TGTGCCACCAGCAGAGAGGAGGTGGGGGGAAAAGAGACCCAGTACTTC.

The chain links TRBV28 to TRBJ1-5; 11 bases agree with TRBD1. CDR1 MDHEN and CDR2 SYDVKM come from the germline V gene. CDR3 length equals 16 residues. V shed 7 bases, J shed 11 bases, and the junction held 16 bases outside the gene matches. CDR3 protein: CASTDPDRGPLGAQHF. Written as DNA, the CDR3 is TGTGCCAGCACCGATCCGGACAGGGGGCCTCTAGGGGCCCAGCATTTT. The complete variable domain, with remaining parts taken from reference TRBV28 and TRBJ1-5, reads DVKVTQSSRYLVKRTGEKVFLECVQDMDHENMFWYRQDPGLGLRLIYFSYDVKMKEKGDIPEGYSVSREKKERFSLILESASTNQTSMYLCASTDPDRGPLGAQHFGDGTRLSIL.

V usage is TRBV29-1 and J usage is TRBJ2-2; 8 bases line up with TRBD1. The germline gives CDR1 SQVTM, CDR2 ANQGSEA. The CDR3 runs to 14 residues. Trimming cost V 8 bases and J 3 bases; bases outside gene matches: 8. CDR3: CSYSGTGHTGELFF. The CDR3 DNA sequence: TGCAGCTATTCCGGGACAGGACACACCGGGGAGCTGTTTTTT.

The rearrangement links TRBV15 to TRBJ2-6; 10 bases align to TRBD1. The junction had 13 bases not matched to a gene; V was cut back by 8 bases and J by 6 bases. Germline V gene lookup returns CDR1 LNHNV and CDR2 YYDKDF (reference sequence). This CDR3 is 17 amino acids long. DNA for the CDR3: TGTGCCACCGGAGACAGGGGGCGAGGTTGGGAGGCCAACGTCCTGACTTTC. As protein: CATGDRGRGWEANVLTF.

The chain employs TRBV7-8 and TRBJ1-5; D possibly corresponds to TRBD1 (6 bases). The germline V gene encodes CDR1 SGHVS and CDR2 FQNEAQ. The CDR3 totals 15 residues. The germline V and J ends were trimmed by 5 bases and 9 bases, with 20 bases remaining between them. CDR3 sequence: CASSHGQLRLRPQHF. The DNA of the CDR3 is TGTGCCAGCAGCCATGGACAGCTGAGGTTAAGGCCCCAGCATTTT.

The chain carries TRBV19 and TRBJ1-1, with 7 bases lining up with TRBD1. The CDR3 spans 16 residues. Germline V gives CDR1 LNHDA, CDR2 SQIVND (reference sequence). Losses at the gene ends were 3 bases for V and 4 bases for J; bases not matched to a gene: 11. In nucleotides, the CDR3 is TGTGCCAGTAGTATTCGACAGGGAGAAGGGAGCACTGAAGCTTTCTTT. Translation: CASSIRQGEGSTEAFF. The variable domain in full, completed from reference TRBV19 and TRBJ1-1, reads DGGITQSPKYLFRKEGQNVTLSCEQNLNHDAMYWYRQDPGQGLRLIYYSQIVNDFQKGDIAEGYSVSREKKESFPLTVTSAQKNPTAFYLCASSIRQGEGSTEAFFGQGTRLTVV.

The chain has TRBV10-2 and TRBJ2-1, with 8 bases fitting TRBD1. J was trimmed by 7 bases and V by 4 bases; bases with no gene match: 12. Germline assignment: CDR1 WSHSY and CDR2 SAAADI. The CDR3 length is 16 residues. CDR3 protein: CASSAIRQGAGNEQFF. As DNA, the CDR3 is TGCGCCAGCAGTGCCATTAGGCAGGGGGCTGGGAATGAGCAGTTCTTC.

This chain joins TRBV9 and TRBJ1-2; D may be TRBD1 (6 bases). Trimming left V 3 bases short and J 12 bases short, with 15 bases between. The CDR3 loop spans 12 amino acids. Germline CDR1 reads SGDLS; CDR2 reads YYNGEE. CDR3 DNA sequence: TGTGCCAGCAGCGCTACAGGGCTCTACCACACCTTC. Its translation is CASSATGLYHTF.

The rearrangement uses TRBV4-3 and TRBJ1-2; D remains ambiguous. V dropped 3 bases and J dropped 2 bases, with 7 bases sitting between them. Germline CDR1 LGHNA, CDR2 YSLEER. This CDR3 is 13 amino acids long. The CDR3 region is CASSQHQNYGYTF. CDR3 sequence (DNA): TGCGCCAGCAGCCAGCACCAGAACTATGGCTACACCTTC.

The chain couples TRBV5-5 to TRBJ2-7; perhaps TRBD1 as D (6 bases). Trimming removed 0 bases at V and 2 bases at J, with 21 bases between. Germline CDR1 reads SGHKS; CDR2 reads YYEKEE (reference sequence). This CDR3 is 18 amino acids long. DNA of the CDR3: TGTGCCAGCAGCTTGGGTGGAAGCAGGGGACAAACTCCCTACGAGCAGTACGTC. Translation gives CASSLGGSRGQTPYEQYV.

V usage is TRBV4-2 and J usage is TRBJ1-5; D might be TRBD1 (5 bases). This CDR3 is built from 16 residues. Germline CDR1 is LGHNA and CDR2 is YNFKEQ. V was pared by 3 bases and J by 3 bases, with 15 bases between. Here the CDR3 reads CASSQGGRRYNQPQHF. For the CDR3, the DNA is TGTGCCAGCAGCCAGGGGGGACGGAGGTACAATCAGCCCCAGCATTTT.

This CDR3 reads CASSLSWSALLGETQYF. DNA of the CDR3: TGTGCCAGCAGCTTAAGTTGGAGTGCCCTACTTGGAGAGACCCAGTACTTC. This chain joins TRBV7-2 and TRBJ2-5, with unresolved D. CDR1 and CDR2 from the germline V gene are SGHTA and FQGNSA. V was shortened by 2 bases and J by 4 bases, with 20 bases between the two germline ends. This CDR3 spans 17 amino acids.

J is TRBJ1-1 and V is TRBV28; the D gene is possibly TRBD1 (5 bases). Germline V CDR1 and CDR2: MDHEN, SYDVKM. Trimming pared 2 bases from V and 5 bases from J, leaving 12 bases between. This CDR3 has 14 residues. The CDR3 DNA sequence: TGTGCCAGCAGTTTAACAGGCCCGAGTACTGAAGCTTTCTTT. Protein: CASSLTGPSTEAFF.

The genes are TRBV28 and TRBJ2-7, with 9 bases that match TRBD1. V lost 5 bases to trimming and J lost 3 bases; unmatched junction nucleotides: 20. The CDR3 is 19 residues long. Germline CDR1 and CDR2: MDHEN and SYDVKM. CDR3 nucleotide sequence: TGTGCCAGCAGTATCAAGACCAGGACAGGGGAATCGTTTATCTACGAGCAGTACGTC. It codes for CASSIKTRTGESFIYEQYV.

The chain uses TRBV5-6 and TRBJ2-4; D possibly corresponds to TRBD1 (5 bases). Per the germline V gene, CDR1 is SGHDT and CDR2 is YYEEEE. This CDR3 is 16 amino acids long. Between the trimmed V and J ends, which lost 2 bases and 7 bases, there was a span of 19 bases. CDR3 DNA sequence: TGTGCCAGCAGCTTCGAGACAGCAAATTTCGCGAACATTCAGTACTTC. Protein sequence: CASSFETANFANIQYF.

This chain connects TRBV5-6 to TRBJ1-1, with TRBD1 matching over 8 bases. CDR1 and CDR2 from the germline V gene are SGHDT and YYEEEE. The junction had 10 bases not matched to a gene; V was cut back by 0 bases and J by 3 bases. This CDR3 region has 17 residues. DNA for the CDR3: TGTGCCAGCAGCTTGGGGATCGGACAGGGATCGGACACTGAAGCTTTCTTT. As protein: CASSLGIGQGSDTEAFF. The entire variable domain, with the rest obtained from reference TRBV5-6 and TRBJ1-1, is as follows: DAGVTQSPTHLIKTRGQQVTLRCSPKSGHDTVSWYQQALGQGPQFIFQYYEEEERQRGNFPDRFSGHQFPNYSSELNVNALLLGDSALYLCASSLGIGQGSDTEAFFGQGTRLTVV.

The V call is TRBV6-5, the J call TRBJ1-2; maybe TRBD1 (6 bases). With 6 bases removed from V and 2 bases from J, the gap between germline ends came to 10 bases. Looked up from germline, CDR1 is MNHEY and CDR2 is SVGAGI. CDR3 size: 13 residues. The CDR3 loop reads CASSRDRNYGYTF. DNA for the CDR3: TGTGCCAGCAGCCGTGACAGGAACTATGGCTACACCTTC.

The gene calls are TRBV9 and TRBJ2-2, with D possibly TRBD2 on 6 matching bases. CDR3 length: 15 residues. The germline CDR1 and CDR2 sequences are SGDLS and YYNGEE. Trimming left V 0 bases short and J 3 bases short, with 9 bases between. The CDR3 bases are TGTGCCAGCAGCGTAGGCGGGGCGGACACCGGGGAGCTGTTTTTT. It yields the protein CASSVGGADTGELFF.

The chain joins TRBV5-1 to TRBJ2-1; TRBD1 matches 9 bases. The junction had 7 bases not matched to a gene; V was cut back by 6 bases and J by 6 bases. The CDR3 has 14 residues. Per the germline V gene, CDR1 is SGHRS and CDR2 is YFSETQ. Here the CDR3 reads CASKGQGVGNEQFF. DNA for the CDR3: TGCGCCAGCAAGGGACAGGGTGTAGGCAATGAGCAGTTCTTC.

The J gene is TRBJ2-1, the V gene TRBV6-1; 11 bases line up with TRBD2. The V gene's germline CDR1 is MNHNS and CDR2 SASEGT. The CDR3 spans 15 residues. J lost 3 bases, V lost 7 bases, and 5 bases had no gene match. This CDR3 reads CASNSGGAGYNEQFF. Here the CDR3 DNA reads TGTGCCAGCAATAGCGGGGGGGCAGGCTACAATGAGCAGTTCTTC.

The chain couples TRBV6-1 to TRBJ2-1, with 10 bases identical to TRBD2. CDR3 length: 16 amino acids. Trimming removed 4 bases from V and 4 bases from J; junction bases left unmatched: 7. Germline V gene sequence: CDR1 MNHNS, CDR2 SASEGT. CDR3 loop: CASSGLAGALYNEQFF. Here the CDR3 DNA reads TGTGCCAGCAGTGGCCTAGCGGGGGCTCTATACAATGAGCAGTTCTTC.

The V and J genes are TRBV5-4 and TRBJ1-1; TRBD1 is a possible D gene (5 bases). The CDR3 sequence is 15 residues long. Trimming shortened V by 0 bases and J by 2 bases, and 11 bases separated the two germline ends. CDR1 is SGHNT and CDR2 is YYREEE in the germline V gene (reference sequence). CDR3: CASSLAGLSNTEAFF. Written as DNA, the CDR3 is TGTGCCAGCAGCTTGGCGGGACTCTCAAACACTGAAGCTTTCTTT.

The chain employs TRBV14 and TRBJ2-3, with TRBD1 identical over 8 bases. The CDR3 is 16 residues long. J lost 4 bases, V lost 4 bases, and 10 bases had no gene match. Germline values: CDR1 SGHDN, CDR2 FVKESK. CDR3 loop: CASSPTMGQASDTQYF. The CDR3 DNA is TGTGCCAGCAGCCCCACAATGGGACAGGCATCAGATACGCAGTATTTT.

This chain links TRBV19 with TRBJ1-1; D is ambiguous. Trimming left V 6 bases short and J 9 bases short, with 14 bases between. The CDR3 extends over 12 amino acids. Germline V gene sequence: CDR1 LNHDA, CDR2 SQIVND (reference sequence). DNA for the CDR3: TGTGCCAGTAGCAAAACAGTACTCCAAGCTTTCTTT. This encodes CASSKTVLQAFF.

The chain has TRBV19 and TRBJ1-2, with TRBD1 matching over 8 bases. CDR1 and CDR2 from the germline V gene are LNHDA and SQIVND (reference sequence). With V trimmed by 3 bases and J by 2 bases, 11 bases remained unmatched. The CDR3 extends over 17 amino acids. The CDR3 sequence: CASSIPGAGGLNYGYTF. The DNA of the CDR3 is TGTGCCAGTAGTATCCCGGGAGCAGGGGGCCTCAACTATGGCTACACCTTC. The variable domain in full, completed from reference TRBV19 and TRBJ1-2, reads DGGITQSPKYLFRKEGQNVTLSCEQNLNHDAMYWYRQDPGQGLRLIYYSQIVNDFQKGDIAEGYSVSREKKESFPLTVTSAQKNPTAFYLCASSIPGAGGLNYGYTFGSGTRLTVV.